A single sample gave rise to the 31 T cell receptor beta chains below, sequenced in a study of cytomegalovirus exposure and HLA in healthy donors. The PCR made use of 60 Vbeta and 13 Jbeta primers. Only in-frame clones appear in the TCRdb table, and some are missing; sequencing was by immunoSEQ multiplex PCR. Found here are 85,000 to 100,000 clones, 60% to 80% of them singletons; the top ten hold 6.5% to 8%. Sequenced input: PBMCs. These receptors were obtained from a man aged 45 to 65 in good health and CMV-seropositive.

The rearrangement links TRBV5-6 to TRBJ1-4, with 7 bases fitting TRBD1. Germline trimming cut 4 bases from V and 2 bases from J; bases unmatched to any gene: 2. The germline V gene has CDR1 SGHDT and CDR2 YYEEEE. The CDR3 is 14 residues long. This chain's CDR3 is CASSGQVTNEKLFF. DNA for the CDR3: TGTGCCAGCAGCGGACAGGTCACTAATGAAAAACTGTTTTTT.

V is TRBV7-9 and J is TRBJ2-7; D may be TRBD1 (6 bases). Germline CDR1 SEHNR, CDR2 FQNEAQ (reference sequence). This CDR3 comprises 13 residues. Trimming stripped 5 bases from V and 3 bases from J, with 11 bases between. This CDR3 is CASSRPDSYEQYF. The CDR3 bases are TGTGCCAGCAGCCGACCGGACAGCTACGAGCAGTACTTC.

V and J are TRBV5-1 and TRBJ2-5, with a possible D match to TRBD1 (6 bases). Per the germline V gene, CDR1 is SGHRS and CDR2 is YFSETQ. The CDR3 runs 14 residues. With 4 bases removed from V and 2 bases from J, the gap between germline ends came to 12 bases. In DNA, the CDR3 is TGCGCCAGCAGCATAGGGACATGGCAAGAGACCCAGTACTTC. This codes for CASSIGTWQETQYF.

The J gene is TRBJ2-5, the V gene TRBV19; TRBD1 agrees at 7 bases. The CDR3 is 14 residues long. The V gene end was trimmed by 5 bases and the J gene end by 1 base; junction bases not matched to a gene: 4. Germline CDR1 and CDR2: LNHDA and SQIVND (reference sequence). CDR3 in DNA: TGTGCCAGTAGTCCGGGGACAGCCCAAGAGACCCAGTACTTC. It is translated as CASSPGTAQETQYF. Drawing the rest from reference TRBV19 and TRBJ2-5, the complete variable domain is DGGITQSPKYLFRKEGQNVTLSCEQNLNHDAMYWYRQDPGQGLRLIYYSQIVNDFQKGDIAEGYSVSREKKESFPLTVTSAQKNPTAFYLCASSPGTAQETQYFGPGTRLLVL.

The rearrangement links TRBV25-1 to TRBJ2-1; 13 bases are shared with TRBD2. CDR1 and CDR2 (germline): MGHDK, SYGVNS. Germline trimming cut 4 bases from V and 8 bases from J; bases unmatched to any gene: 11. CDR3 length equals 17 residues. CDR3 in amino acids: CASSAAGTSGARDEQFF. The CDR3 coding sequence is TGTGCCAGCAGTGCCGCCGGGACTAGCGGGGCTCGGGATGAGCAGTTCTTC.

The chain combines TRBV7-2 with TRBJ1-5, with D maybe TRBD1 (6 bases). The germline V gene encodes CDR1 SGHTA and CDR2 FQGNSA. V lost 4 bases and J lost 5, with 12 bases in between. This CDR3 comprises 14 residues. CDR3 loop: CASSSGGVDQPQHF. As DNA, the CDR3 is TGTGCCAGCAGCTCGGGGGGCGTAGATCAGCCCCAGCATTTT.

This rearrangement joins TRBV18 to TRBJ2-7; the match to TRBD1 covers 8 bases. This CDR3 is built from 14 residues. The junction had 3 bases not matched to a gene; V was cut back by 3 bases and J by 2 bases. The germline V gene has CDR1 KGHSH and CDR2 LQKENI. CDR3 sequence (DNA): TGTGCCAGCTCACCGACAGGGGCCCCCTACGAGCAGTACTTC. It is translated as CASSPTGAPYEQYF.

J is TRBJ2-3 and V is TRBV6-5; TRBD2 matches at 7 bases. Germline values: CDR1 MNHEY, CDR2 SVGAGI. The CDR3 length is 15 residues. With 6 bases clipped from V and 2 bases from J, the junction kept 8 bases outside the gene matches. The CDR3 nucleotides are TGTGCCAGCAGCCAAGGACTAGTGTTCACAGATACGCAGTATTTT. This translates into CASSQGLVFTDTQYF.

This clone turned up a few times. The V gene is TRBV7-2, the J gene TRBJ2-1, with D unresolved. Germline V gene sequence: CDR1 SGHTA, CDR2 FQGNSA. The length of the CDR3 is 15 residues. V was cut by 5 bases and J by 0 bases, with 11 bases left in between. The DNA of the CDR3 is TGTGCCAGCAGCCTGGCCCCCAGCTCCTACAATGAGCAGTTCTTC. Translated, it gives CASSLAPSSYNEQFF.

This clone was seen more than once but under ten times. The genes are TRBV4-2 and TRBJ2-7; no clear D gene. The V end was cut by 6 bases, the J end by 7 bases, with 10 bases between. This CDR3 is built from 11 residues. Germline V CDR1 and CDR2: LGHNA, YNFKEQ. As DNA, the CDR3 is TGTGCCAGCAGGGCTCCACGAGAGCAGTACTTC. Amino acid sequence: CASRAPREQYF.

The genes are TRBV6-5 and TRBJ1-5; D is ambiguous. The CDR3 spans 13 residues. From germline, CDR1 is MNHEY and CDR2 SVGAGI. The V end was cut by 4 bases, the J end by 5 bases, with 9 bases between. CDR3 in amino acids: CASSSQPDQPQHF. CDR3 bases: TGTGCCAGCAGTTCACAGCCTGATCAGCCCCAGCATTTT.

This clone showed up just once. The chain is built from TRBV4-2 and TRBJ2-7; TRBD1 agrees at 11 bases. There are 15 residues in the CDR3. The germline gives CDR1 LGHNA, CDR2 YNFKEQ. V lost 3 bases and J lost 8; bases outside the gene matches: 9. The DNA for the CDR3 is TGTGCCAGCAGCCACCCGGACAGGGGGCAAGACAAGCAGTACTTC. It specifies CASSHPDRGQDKQYF.

This clone was detected a few times. The gene calls are TRBV19 and TRBJ2-7; D might be TRBD1 (5 bases). From germline, CDR1 is LNHDA and CDR2 SQIVND (reference sequence). V was trimmed by 5 bases and J by 4 bases, leaving 12 bases between them. The CDR3 runs to 13 residues. CDR3 nucleotides: TGTGCCAGTAGTTTGTCAGGGCCATACGAGCAGTACTTC. It encodes CASSLSGPYEQYF.

In this sample, this clone turned up a few times. The chain combines TRBV2 with TRBJ2-5, with unresolved D. The length of the CDR3 is 14 residues. V lost 1 base and J 5 bases, leaving 11 bases between the germline ends. Germline CDR1 and CDR2: SNHLY and FYNNEI. The CDR3 DNA reads TGTGCCAGCAGTGAAGGGCCCGACACGGAGACCCAGTACTTC. Amino acids: CASSEGPDTETQYF.

This clone was seen repeatedly, ten times or more. V gene TRBV7-3 combines with J gene TRBJ2-1, with TRBD1 as a possible D gene (5 bases). Germline V CDR1 and CDR2: SGHTA, FQGTGA. Trimming took 2 bases from V and 0 from J, leaving 11 bases between them. This CDR3 is 16 amino acids long. CDR3 loop: CASSLSQGSSYNEQFF. The DNA for the CDR3 is TGTGCCAGCAGCTTATCCCAGGGAAGCTCCTACAATGAGCAGTTCTTC. Complete variable domain (other parts from reference TRBV7-3 and TRBJ2-1): GAGVSQTPSNKVTEKGKYVELRCDPISGHTALYWYRQSLGQGPEFLIYFQGTGAADDSGLPNDRFFAVRPEGSVSTLKIQRTERGDSAVYLCASSLSQGSSYNEQFFGPGTRLTVL.

This chain joins TRBV19 and TRBJ1-5; D gene uncertain. CDR1 and CDR2 (germline): LNHDA, SQIVND (reference sequence). CDR3 length: 13 amino acids. V was trimmed by 1 base and J by 11 bases, leaving 12 bases between them. The CDR3 loop reads CASSIGGPSTQHF. In nucleotides, the CDR3 is TGTGCCAGTAGTATAGGAGGTCCGTCGACCCAGCATTTT. Complete variable domain (other parts from reference TRBV19 and TRBJ1-5): DGGITQSPKYLFRKEGQNVTLSCEQNLNHDAMYWYRQDPGQGLRLIYYSQIVNDFQKGDIAEGYSVSREKKESFPLTVTSAQKNPTAFYLCASSIGGPSTQHFGDGTRLSIL.

The V call is TRBV7-9, the J call TRBJ1-4; D is uncertain. The CDR3 totals 11 residues. V lost 2 bases, J lost 8 bases, and 3 bases lay in between. Per germline, CDR1 SEHNR and CDR2 FQNEAQ (reference sequence). CDR3 sequence reads: CASSLQEKLFF. The CDR3 region has the DNA TGTGCCAGCAGCTTACAGGAAAAACTGTTTTTT.

This clone occurred once. V is TRBV4-1 and J is TRBJ2-3; 14 nucleotides match TRBD2. With V trimmed by 3 bases and J by 2 bases, 4 bases remained unmatched. The germline V gene encodes CDR1 MGHRA and CDR2 YSYEKL. The CDR3 is made up of 17 amino acids. Here the CDR3 reads CASSQRTSGGSTDTQYF. CDR3 DNA sequence: TGCGCCAGCAGCCAGAGGACTAGCGGGGGGTCCACAGATACGCAGTATTTT.

This chain uses TRBV9 with TRBJ2-2; D remains unclear. Trimming took 0 bases from V and 11 from J, leaving 11 bases between them. CDR3 length: 13 residues. Germline CDR1 is SGDLS and CDR2 is YYNGEE. CDR3 in DNA: TGTGCCAGCAGCGTAGCACAGTCAAGCGAGCTGTTTTTT. Translation gives CASSVAQSSELFF.

V gene TRBV9 combines with J gene TRBJ2-1, with a tentative D call TRBD1 (6 bases). CDR3 size: 15 residues. The V gene lost 2 bases and the J gene lost 5 bases, with 14 bases spanning the gap. Looked up from germline, CDR1 is SGDLS and CDR2 is YYNGEE. The CDR3 DNA reads TGTGCCAGCAGCGTGGGACACTCCTCAAACAATGAGCAGTTCTTC. Translation: CASSVGHSSNNEQFF.

This chain links TRBV6-5 with TRBJ1-2, with D possibly being TRBD1 (6 bases). This CDR3 has 12 amino acids. The germline CDR1 and CDR2 sequences are MNHEY and SVGAGI. V was shortened by 6 bases and J by 4 bases, with 9 bases between the two germline ends. The CDR3 loop reads CASRMDSYGYTF. Written as DNA, the CDR3 is TGTGCCAGCAGGATGGACAGCTATGGCTACACCTTC.

The gene calls are TRBV6-1 and TRBJ1-2; 9 nucleotides align to TRBD1. From germline, CDR1 is MNHNS and CDR2 SASEGT. J was trimmed by 6 bases and V by 4 bases; bases with no gene match: 12. CDR3 length equals 16 residues. The CDR3 reads CASSGPGQGIVNGYTF. CDR3 sequence (DNA): TGTGCCAGCAGTGGTCCGGGACAGGGAATCGTCAATGGCTACACCTTC.

The rearrangement uses TRBV5-5 and TRBJ1-2, with unresolved D. The CDR3 is 14 amino acids. Trimming shortened V by 4 bases and J by 8 bases, and 18 bases separated the two germline ends. The germline CDR1 and CDR2 sequences are SGHKS and YYEKEE (reference sequence). This chain's CDR3 is CASSPGDDRSGYTF. The CDR3 nucleotides read TGTGCCAGCAGCCCGGGTGACGACCGCTCGGGCTACACCTTC.

This chain connects TRBV7-2 to TRBJ2-6; no reliable D call. Germline V CDR1 and CDR2: SGHTA, FQGNSA. Between the trimmed V and J ends, which lost 4 bases and 9 bases, there was a span of 13 bases. This CDR3 has 14 amino acids. The CDR3 region is CASSSEYRFNVLTF. The CDR3 nucleotides read TGTGCCAGCAGCTCCGAATATAGATTCAACGTCCTGACTTTC.

V usage is TRBV18 and J usage is TRBJ2-5, with D hard to call. V lost 3 bases and J lost 2, with 10 bases in between. Germline-derived CDR1 and CDR2 are KGHSH and LQKENI. CDR3 size: 14 residues. The CDR3 is CASSPVETQETQYF. In DNA form, the CDR3 reads TGTGCCAGCTCACCGGTGGAGACTCAAGAGACCCAGTACTTC. Based on the CDR3 plus reference TRBV18 and TRBJ2-5, the full variable domain is NAGVMQNPRHLVRRRGQEARLRCSPMKGHSHVYWYRQLPEEGLKFMVYLQKENIIDESGMPKERFSAEFPKEGPSILRIQQVVRGDSAAYFCASSPVETQETQYFGPGTRLLVL.

Here the CDR3 DNA reads TGCAGCACAGGGAAGAACACTGAAGCTTTCTTT. Translated: CSTGKNTEAFF. The V and J genes are TRBV29-1 and TRBJ1-1, with a possible D match to TRBD1 (6 bases). The CDR3 contains 11 residues. From germline, CDR1 is SQVTM and CDR2 ANQGSEA. The V end lost 8 bases, the J end lost 1 base, and 8 bases lay between the germline ends.

This chain uses TRBV7-8 with TRBJ2-5, with D unresolved. The CDR3 is 11 amino acids. Trimming pared 3 bases from V and 5 bases from J, leaving 4 bases between. The germline V gene has CDR1 SGHVS and CDR2 FQNEAQ. The CDR3 region is CASSFSETQYF. In DNA, the CDR3 is TGTGCCAGCAGCTTTTCGGAGACCCAGTACTTC.

J is TRBJ2-7 and V is TRBV19; 8 nucleotides align to TRBD1. CDR3 length: 15 amino acids. Germline CDR1 and CDR2: LNHDA and SQIVND (reference sequence). V lost 6 bases and J lost 2; bases outside the gene matches: 9. This chain's CDR3 is CASSPSGGLTYEQYF. CDR3 bases: TGTGCCAGTAGCCCCTCAGGGGGCCTCACCTACGAGCAGTACTTC. The full variable domain, completed using reference TRBV19 and TRBJ2-7, is DGGITQSPKYLFRKEGQNVTLSCEQNLNHDAMYWYRQDPGQGLRLIYYSQIVNDFQKGDIAEGYSVSREKKESFPLTVTSAQKNPTAFYLCASSPSGGLTYEQYFGPGTRLTVT.

This chain connects TRBV9 to TRBJ2-7, with a possible D match to TRBD1 (6 bases). CDR1 and CDR2 from the germline V gene are SGDLS and YYNGEE. The V end was cut by 4 bases, the J end by 5 bases, with 13 bases between. This CDR3 spans 13 amino acids. The DNA of the CDR3 is TGTGCCAGCAGCCCTCAGGGGAACCACGAGCAGTACTTC. It specifies CASSPQGNHEQYF.

In the case of this clone: This sample also contains other DNA sequences that code for the same CDR3. V usage is TRBV11-2 and J usage is TRBJ2-5; D remains ambiguous. The V end lost 1 base, the J end lost 5 bases, and 8 bases lay between the germline ends. The CDR3 runs 13 residues. Germline V gene sequence: CDR1 SGHAT, CDR2 FQNNGV. This chain's CDR3 is CASSLGRVETQYF. DNA of the CDR3: TGTGCCAGCAGCTTAGGACGGGTGGAGACCCAGTACTTC.

This clone was counted between two and nine times. V and J are TRBV7-2 and TRBJ1-2; 8 nucleotides line up with TRBD1. Germline CDR1 reads SGHTA; CDR2 reads FQGNSA. The V segment lost 5 bases and the J segment 4 bases; nucleotides outside the gene matches: 6. CDR3 length equals 14 residues. The CDR3 region is CASSADRGGYGYTF. CDR3 nucleotide sequence: TGTGCCAGCAGCGCAGACAGGGGCGGCTATGGCTACACCTTC.